This record concerns one TCR beta chain sequence. The target antigen is unknown. Clones were sequenced by immunoSEQ multiplex PCR, and TCRdb holds only the in-frame ones, with some missing. The sample shows about 2.2 million clones, 93% of them seen only once. This sample was taken from a study of shared clonotypes between healthy human individuals. Study-wide background: Three plates each covered CD4 naive and memory; CD8 naive two, CD8 memory one.

Study results and caveats: Larger richness was generally estimated for naive than memory subsets. It was only blood that was sampled, and tissue repertoires likely differ.

CD45RO negativity and positive selection for CCR7 defined naive CD8 cells, a population that excluded terminally differentiated effector memory CD45RA+ cells. Healthy adults negative for HIV, lacking recent acute infections or vaccinations, served as donors. The junction had 2 bases not matched to a gene; V was cut back by 3 bases and J by 5 bases. The germline gives CDR1 SGHVS, CDR2 FQNEAQ. The CDR3 has 15 residues. Source material: naive CD8+ T cells from PBMCs. V is TRBV7-8 and J is TRBJ2-2, with TRBD2 matching over 11 bases. This clonotype was sampled from a young man in good health. Some clones in this sample may be carry-over from other donors' samples. The CDR3 sequence is CASSFWTSGTGELFF. CDR3 coding DNA: TGTGCCAGCAGCTTCTGGACTAGCGGGACCGGGGAGCTGTTTTTT.